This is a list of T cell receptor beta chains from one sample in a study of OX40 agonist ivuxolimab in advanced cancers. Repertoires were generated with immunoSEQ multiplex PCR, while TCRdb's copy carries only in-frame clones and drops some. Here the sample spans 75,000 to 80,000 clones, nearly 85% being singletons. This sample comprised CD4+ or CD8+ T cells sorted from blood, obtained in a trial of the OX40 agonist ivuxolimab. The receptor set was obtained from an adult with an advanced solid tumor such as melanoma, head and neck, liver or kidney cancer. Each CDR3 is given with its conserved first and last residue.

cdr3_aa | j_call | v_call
CASSELGVGPQRAFF | TRBJ1-1 | TRBV25-1
CASSSLGAAYNEQFF | TRBJ2-1 | TRBV19
CASSLLGGDTEAFF | TRBJ1-1 | TRBV5-4
CASSEGGYLRPRTYEQYF | TRBJ2-7 | TRBV2
CASSPTQVTYEQYF | TRBJ2-7 | TRBV18
CASSFWEDSYNEQFF | TRBJ2-1 | TRBV6-1
CSVVATSGYNEQFF | TRBJ2-1 | TRBV29-1
CANRRAANTGELFF | TRBJ2-2 | TRBV6-6
CSASDTSSQHF | TRBJ1-5 | TRBV29-1
CASSQDPLAGMGEQFF | TRBJ2-1 | TRBV4-3
CASSRDTDQPQHF | TRBJ1-5 | TRBV5-1
CASSRDGQAYEQYF | TRBJ2-7 | TRBV5-1
CASSSVAGSPYF | TRBJ2-3 | TRBV27
CASSLWADQPQHF | TRBJ1-5 | TRBV28
CASSLGGQGGETQYF | TRBJ2-5 | TRBV5-1
CASSSGNTIYF | TRBJ1-3 | TRBV9
CASSLNTRTPEQFF | TRBJ2-1 | TRBV7-3
CASSQVVGTDTQYF | TRBJ2-3 | TRBV4-1
CASSAGLAGGPRYTGELFF | TRBJ2-2 | TRBV7-2
CASSLAPSSSLYGYTF | TRBJ1-2 | TRBV5-5
CASSFHTESDEQFF | TRBJ2-1 | TRBV11-3
CASSSSGTSNYGYTF | TRBJ1-2 | TRBV5-1
CASSLVYNSEAFF | TRBJ1-1 | TRBV5-1
CASSPTVMGELFF | TRBJ2-2 | TRBV7-3